The 20 T cell receptor beta chains below all came from one sample that was sequenced in a study of tissue T cells after allogeneic stem cell transplantation. Assay: immunoSEQ multiplex PCR; the TCRdb copy retains only in-frame clones and omits some. Seen here are about 2,800 clones, 35% to 45% observed once, and the top ten hold 25% to 30%. Time point of the sample: mouse harvest day 14 after allogeneic transplant. The graft held 10^6 splenic CD5+ T cells and 10^7 T-cell-depleted bone marrow cells. Sequencing was carried out using gut tissue. The receptors were sampled from a female BALB/c mouse given C57BL/6 T cells with graft-versus-host disease after an allogeneic hematopoietic cell transplant.

For this clone: Any gene name here is a mouse gene name. The CDR3 extends 1 residue past the end of the read, so its final part is completed from the germline J gene. This chain links TRBV4 with TRBJ1-6; the D gene is possibly TRBD1 (5 bases). TRBJ1-6 is given ORF status, its function remaining uncertain. Germline V gene data show CDR1 as LGHDT and CDR2 as YNNKQL (reference sequence). The CDR3 runs 14 residues. Deletions cut 3 bases from V and 3 bases from J, with 6 bases between. CDR3 bases read: TGTGCCAGCAGCTACAGGGACTATAATTCGCCCCTCTAC. It is translated as CASSYRDYNSPLY. The whole CDR3 sequence reads CASSYRDYNSPLYF.

Remarks on this clone: The gene symbols are mouse symbols. The sequence runs out 1 residue before the end of the CDR3; the remainder is reconstructed from the germline J gene. This chain joins TRBV23 and TRBJ2-2; TRBD1 was called by the table and not checked on the DNA. Germline loops: CDR1 KGHTA, CDR2 FQNQQP. The CDR3 has 16 amino acids. CDR3 bases read: TGCTCCAGCAGTCCGGGACAGGGGGCGGGCACCGGGCAGCTCTAC. Translated, it gives CSSSPGQGAGTGQLY. Given in full, the CDR3 is CSSSPGQGAGTGQLYF.

This clone was counted between two and nine times. These gene names are mouse names. The sequenced fragment ends 1 residue before the CDR3 boundary, so the rest is inferred from the germline J gene. V gene TRBV3 combines with J gene TRBJ2-2; 9 bases are a match to TRBD2. Germline V gene sequence: CDR1 SNHLY, CDR2 FYNGKV (reference sequence). The CDR3 length is 15 residues. Trimming removed 5 bases from V and 0 bases from J; junction bases left unmatched: 1. CDR3 in amino acids: CASSRTGANTGQLYF. The covered CDR3 bases are TGTGCCAGCAGCCGGACTGGGGCAAACACCGGGCAGCTCTAC. Based on the CDR3 plus reference TRBV3 and TRBJ2-2, the full variable domain is GPKVLQIPSHQIIDMGQMVTLNCDPVSNHLYFYWYKQILGQQMEFLVNFYNGKVMEKSKLFKDQFSVERPDGSYFTLKIQPTALEDSAVYFCASSRTGANTGQLYFGEGSKLTVL.

A remark on this clone: Gene names refer to mouse genes. The read comes to an end 1 residue before the CDR3 does, leaving the germline J gene to fill in the end. The chain links TRBV31 to TRBJ1-2; no definite D call. The CDR3 spans 14 residues. Germline V lookup: CDR1 GKSSPN, CDR2 SITVG. The ends were cut back, 0 bases at V and 0 bases at J, with 8 bases in the middle. The CDR3 is CAWSLRPANSDYTF. CDR3 DNA, as far as it was read: TGTGCCTGGAGTCTCCGGCCAGCAAACTCCGACTACACC. Variable domain in full (rest from reference TRBV31 and TRBJ1-2): AQTIHQWPVAEIKAVGSPLSLGCTIKGKSSPNLYWYWQATGGTLQQLFYSITVGQVESVVQLNLSASRPKDDQFILSTEKLLLSHSGFYLCAWSLRPANSDYTFGSGTRLLVI.

In the case of this clone: Genes and germline are mouse. Read data end 1 residue before the CDR3 end; the end is taken from the germline J gene. This chain uses TRBV26 with TRBJ2-2; D gene uncertain. Germline CDR1 and CDR2: KGHPV and FQNQEV (reference sequence). V shed 0 bases and J shed 0 bases, with 2 bases lying between them. This CDR3 has 14 amino acids. The CDR3 protein is CASSLSANTGQLYF. CDR3 DNA, as far as it was read: TGTGCCAGCAGTCTGTCAGCAAACACCGGGCAGCTCTAC.

This clone is categorized as large. The listed genes are named as in mouse. The CDR3 extends 1 residue past the end of the read, so its final part is completed from the germline J gene. The gene calls are TRBV26 and TRBJ1-4; D call uncertain. The V gene lost 2 bases and the J gene lost 6 bases, with 1 base spanning the gap. The V gene's germline CDR1 is KGHPV and CDR2 FQNQEV (reference sequence). This CDR3 has 11 residues. Incomplete CDR3 DNA: TGTGCCAGCAGTCTGCACGAAAGATTATTT. Residues: CASSLHERLF. The whole CDR3 reads CASSLHERLFF.

By sample fraction, this clone is medium-sized. The gene names here belong to mouse. The read terminates 1 residue ahead of where the CDR3 ends, so the germline J gene completes it. The genes are TRBV26 and TRBJ2-5; 7 bases line up with TRBD2. The trim removed 2 bases at V and 1 base at J, leaving 0 bases unmatched. CDR3 size: 14 residues. The germline V gene has CDR1 KGHPV and CDR2 FQNQEV (reference sequence). The CDR3 loop is CASSLDWDQDTQYF. The DNA read from the CDR3 is TGTGCCAGCAGTCTGGACTGGGACCAAGACACCCAGTAC.

Points on this clone: Gene labels here are mouse ones. The DNA ends 1 residue before the CDR3 does, and the rest of the CDR3 is filled in from the germline J gene. This sequence joins TRBV16 and TRBJ1-2, with D perhaps matching TRBD1 (6 bases). The V end was cut by 1 base, the J end by 0 bases, with 6 bases between. CDR1 and CDR2 (germline): SGHSA, FRNQAP. The CDR3 has 14 residues. CDR3 region: CASSLGTANSDYTF. The covered CDR3 bases are TGTGCAAGCAGCTTAGGGACAGCAAACTCCGACTACACC.

Comment on this clone: Gene names are mouse gene names. The read falls 1 residue short of the CDR3 end, and the missing part is taken from the germline J gene. The chain is built from TRBV24 and TRBJ2-4; 7 nucleotides align to TRBD1. Losses at the gene ends were 4 bases for V and 0 bases for J; bases not matched to a gene: 7. The CDR3 covers 16 residues. Germline loops: CDR1 KGHTA, CDR2 FRNEEI. Partial CDR3 DNA: TGTGCCAGCAGTCCCGGGACAGAAACTAGTCAAAACACCTTGTAC. Protein product: CASSPGTETSQNTLY. The complete CDR3 reads CASSPGTETSQNTLYF.

Notes on this clone: Gene names are mouse gene names. The read ends 1 residue before the CDR3 terminus; that terminus is restored from the germline J gene. The V and J genes are TRBV26 and TRBJ1-4; 7 bases match TRBD1. In germline, CDR1 is KGHPV, CDR2 FQNQEV (reference sequence). CDR3 length: 14 residues. V lost 6 bases and J lost 3; bases outside the gene matches: 4. Incomplete CDR3 DNA: TGTGCCAGCAGATTGGGACAGACCAACGAAAGATTATTT. Amino acids: CASRLGQTNERLF. The entire CDR3 protein is CASRLGQTNERLFF.

Remarks on this clone: These gene names are mouse names. Coverage ceases 1 residue before the CDR3 finishes, and the germline J gene fills in the end. The chain has TRBV15 and TRBJ2-1, with D unresolved. Per the germline V gene, CDR1 is SGHND and CDR2 is FRSKSL. The CDR3 loop spans 14 amino acids. Deletions cut 9 bases from V and 5 bases from J, with 17 bases between. The DNA read from the CDR3 is TGTGCCAGGATTTTAGAACAAAACCATGCTGAGCAGTTC. This translates into CARILEQNHAEQF. From start to end, the CDR3 is CARILEQNHAEQFF.

This clone is classed as medium-sized. Mouse gene names apply. The read ends 1 residue early relative to the CDR3; the germline J gene fills the gap. The chain combines TRBV26 with TRBJ1-3; D gene unclear. Trimming took off 6 bases at V and 0 bases at J, with 9 bases between the two ends. The germline CDR1 and CDR2 sequences are KGHPV and FQNQEV (reference sequence). The CDR3 covers 14 residues. CDR3 protein: CASRAPDSGNTLYF. The part of the CDR3 DNA that was read is TGTGCCAGCAGGGCCCCGGATTCTGGAAATACGCTCTAT.

On this clone: Mouse germline and gene names are used. The read falls 1 residue short of the CDR3 end, and the missing part is taken from the germline J gene. The gene calls are TRBV12-2 and TRBJ2-2, with 9 positions matching TRBD2. Germline CDR1 is SGHLS and CDR2 is HYDKME. V dropped 1 base and J dropped 1; count of bases not matched to a gene: 0. The CDR3 contains 15 residues. The CDR3 sequence: CASSLTGGNTGQLYF. The part of the CDR3 DNA that was read is TGTGCCAGCTCTCTGACTGGGGGAAACACCGGGCAGCTCTAC.

There are a few counts of this clone. Germline and genes: mouse. The read stops 1 residue short of the end of the CDR3; the missing end is completed from the germline J gene. The chain couples TRBV26 to TRBJ2-7, with 8 bases fitting TRBD1. This CDR3 has 13 residues. The V gene end was trimmed by 4 bases and the J gene end by 5 bases; junction bases not matched to a gene: 4. CDR1 is KGHPV, CDR2 FQNQEV, per germline (reference sequence). The CDR3: CASSPLQGDEQYF. The CDR3 bases that were read are TGTGCCAGCAGTCCCCTACAGGGGGATGAACAGTAC.

This clone was detected a few times. Mouse gene names apply. The read ends 1 residue early relative to the CDR3; the germline J gene fills the gap. The chain has TRBV13-2 and TRBJ1-4; TRBD1 is a possible D gene (5 bases). The germline gives CDR1 NNHNN, CDR2 SYGAGS (reference sequence). The V end was cut by 3 bases, the J end by 0 bases, with 9 bases between. This CDR3 is built from 15 residues. The CDR3 bases that were read are TGTGCCAGCGGTGCCGGACATATTTCCAACGAAAGATTATTT. Translation: CASGAGHISNERLF. The whole CDR3 protein is CASGAGHISNERLFF.

A note on this clone: The listed genes are named as in mouse. The CDR3 loop is CASSSTNSGNTLYF. The covered CDR3 bases are TGTGCCAGCAGTTCCACGAATTCTGGAAATACGCTCTAT. V gene TRBV26 combines with J gene TRBJ1-3; no firm D call. The read comes to an end 1 residue before the CDR3 does, leaving the germline J gene to fill in the end. The V end was cut by 5 bases, the J end by 0 bases, with 8 bases between. The CDR3 length is 14 residues. Per germline, CDR1 KGHPV and CDR2 FQNQEV (reference sequence). The complete variable domain, with remaining parts taken from reference TRBV26 and TRBJ1-3, reads NSKVIQTPRYLVKGQGQKAKMRCIPEKGHPVVFWYQQNKNNEFKFLINFQNQEVLQQIDMTEKRFSAECPSNSPCSLEIQSSEAGDSALYLCASSSTNSGNTLYFGEGSRLIVV.

This clone was counted between two and nine times. Gene names are mouse gene names. Read coverage stops 1 residue before the CDR3 terminus; the germline J gene supplies the remainder. The rearrangement uses TRBV26 and TRBJ2-7; 9 bases are a match to TRBD2. Looked up from germline, CDR1 is KGHPV and CDR2 is FQNQEV (reference sequence). The CDR3 sequence is 14 residues long. V trimming: 0 bases; J trimming: 6 bases; junction bases outside the gene matches: 3. CDR3 DNA, as far as it was read: TGTGCCAGCAGTCTGTCTGGGGGGGCGCTTGAACAGTAC. Its translation: CASSLSGGALEQY. The CDR3 in full is CASSLSGGALEQYF.

With regard to this clone: Gene names are mouse gene names. The sequence runs out 1 residue before the end of the CDR3; the remainder is reconstructed from the germline J gene. The V gene is TRBV26, the J gene TRBJ2-5, with unresolved D. CDR3 length equals 13 residues. Germline V CDR1 and CDR2: KGHPV, FQNQEV (reference sequence). V shed 4 bases and J shed 1 base, with 6 bases lying between them. CDR3 amino acids: CASSRQDQDTQYF. CDR3 bases read: TGTGCCAGCAGTCGACAAGACCAAGACACCCAGTAC. The whole variable domain, remainder taken from reference TRBV26 and TRBJ2-5, is NSKVIQTPRYLVKGQGQKAKMRCIPEKGHPVVFWYQQNKNNEFKFLINFQNQEVLQQIDMTEKRFSAECPSNSPCSLEIQSSEAGDSALYLCASSRQDQDTQYFGPGTRLLVL.

In this sample, this clone turned up a few times. The gene names here belong to mouse. The sequenced CDR3 bases are TGCTCCAGCAGTCAAGGGGACTGGGGGGGCTATGAACAGTAC. Amino acids: CSSSQGDWGGYEQY. The entire CDR3 protein reads CSSSQGDWGGYEQYF. This chain connects TRBV23 to TRBJ2-7; TRBD2, the table's D call, was not compared with the DNA. Sequencing ends 1 residue short of the CDR3 end; the germline J gene provides the rest. The CDR3 has 15 amino acids. CDR1 KGHTA and CDR2 FQNQQP come from the germline V gene.

On this clone itself: Here the gene names and germline are mouse. The CDR3 DNA, read in part, is TGTGCCAGCAGCCAAGATGGGGACAACACCGGGCAGCTCTAC. It yields the protein CASSQDGDNTGQLY. The full CDR3 sequence reads CASSQDGDNTGQLYF. The V and J genes are TRBV2 and TRBJ2-2; D could derive from TRBD1 or TRBD2 (5 bases each). The read gets to within 1 residue of the CDR3 end, and the germline J gene fills in the rest. Germline lookup yields CDR1 LGHNA and CDR2 YSYQKL. V was cut by 0 bases and J by 2 bases, with 7 bases left in between. The CDR3 contains 15 residues.